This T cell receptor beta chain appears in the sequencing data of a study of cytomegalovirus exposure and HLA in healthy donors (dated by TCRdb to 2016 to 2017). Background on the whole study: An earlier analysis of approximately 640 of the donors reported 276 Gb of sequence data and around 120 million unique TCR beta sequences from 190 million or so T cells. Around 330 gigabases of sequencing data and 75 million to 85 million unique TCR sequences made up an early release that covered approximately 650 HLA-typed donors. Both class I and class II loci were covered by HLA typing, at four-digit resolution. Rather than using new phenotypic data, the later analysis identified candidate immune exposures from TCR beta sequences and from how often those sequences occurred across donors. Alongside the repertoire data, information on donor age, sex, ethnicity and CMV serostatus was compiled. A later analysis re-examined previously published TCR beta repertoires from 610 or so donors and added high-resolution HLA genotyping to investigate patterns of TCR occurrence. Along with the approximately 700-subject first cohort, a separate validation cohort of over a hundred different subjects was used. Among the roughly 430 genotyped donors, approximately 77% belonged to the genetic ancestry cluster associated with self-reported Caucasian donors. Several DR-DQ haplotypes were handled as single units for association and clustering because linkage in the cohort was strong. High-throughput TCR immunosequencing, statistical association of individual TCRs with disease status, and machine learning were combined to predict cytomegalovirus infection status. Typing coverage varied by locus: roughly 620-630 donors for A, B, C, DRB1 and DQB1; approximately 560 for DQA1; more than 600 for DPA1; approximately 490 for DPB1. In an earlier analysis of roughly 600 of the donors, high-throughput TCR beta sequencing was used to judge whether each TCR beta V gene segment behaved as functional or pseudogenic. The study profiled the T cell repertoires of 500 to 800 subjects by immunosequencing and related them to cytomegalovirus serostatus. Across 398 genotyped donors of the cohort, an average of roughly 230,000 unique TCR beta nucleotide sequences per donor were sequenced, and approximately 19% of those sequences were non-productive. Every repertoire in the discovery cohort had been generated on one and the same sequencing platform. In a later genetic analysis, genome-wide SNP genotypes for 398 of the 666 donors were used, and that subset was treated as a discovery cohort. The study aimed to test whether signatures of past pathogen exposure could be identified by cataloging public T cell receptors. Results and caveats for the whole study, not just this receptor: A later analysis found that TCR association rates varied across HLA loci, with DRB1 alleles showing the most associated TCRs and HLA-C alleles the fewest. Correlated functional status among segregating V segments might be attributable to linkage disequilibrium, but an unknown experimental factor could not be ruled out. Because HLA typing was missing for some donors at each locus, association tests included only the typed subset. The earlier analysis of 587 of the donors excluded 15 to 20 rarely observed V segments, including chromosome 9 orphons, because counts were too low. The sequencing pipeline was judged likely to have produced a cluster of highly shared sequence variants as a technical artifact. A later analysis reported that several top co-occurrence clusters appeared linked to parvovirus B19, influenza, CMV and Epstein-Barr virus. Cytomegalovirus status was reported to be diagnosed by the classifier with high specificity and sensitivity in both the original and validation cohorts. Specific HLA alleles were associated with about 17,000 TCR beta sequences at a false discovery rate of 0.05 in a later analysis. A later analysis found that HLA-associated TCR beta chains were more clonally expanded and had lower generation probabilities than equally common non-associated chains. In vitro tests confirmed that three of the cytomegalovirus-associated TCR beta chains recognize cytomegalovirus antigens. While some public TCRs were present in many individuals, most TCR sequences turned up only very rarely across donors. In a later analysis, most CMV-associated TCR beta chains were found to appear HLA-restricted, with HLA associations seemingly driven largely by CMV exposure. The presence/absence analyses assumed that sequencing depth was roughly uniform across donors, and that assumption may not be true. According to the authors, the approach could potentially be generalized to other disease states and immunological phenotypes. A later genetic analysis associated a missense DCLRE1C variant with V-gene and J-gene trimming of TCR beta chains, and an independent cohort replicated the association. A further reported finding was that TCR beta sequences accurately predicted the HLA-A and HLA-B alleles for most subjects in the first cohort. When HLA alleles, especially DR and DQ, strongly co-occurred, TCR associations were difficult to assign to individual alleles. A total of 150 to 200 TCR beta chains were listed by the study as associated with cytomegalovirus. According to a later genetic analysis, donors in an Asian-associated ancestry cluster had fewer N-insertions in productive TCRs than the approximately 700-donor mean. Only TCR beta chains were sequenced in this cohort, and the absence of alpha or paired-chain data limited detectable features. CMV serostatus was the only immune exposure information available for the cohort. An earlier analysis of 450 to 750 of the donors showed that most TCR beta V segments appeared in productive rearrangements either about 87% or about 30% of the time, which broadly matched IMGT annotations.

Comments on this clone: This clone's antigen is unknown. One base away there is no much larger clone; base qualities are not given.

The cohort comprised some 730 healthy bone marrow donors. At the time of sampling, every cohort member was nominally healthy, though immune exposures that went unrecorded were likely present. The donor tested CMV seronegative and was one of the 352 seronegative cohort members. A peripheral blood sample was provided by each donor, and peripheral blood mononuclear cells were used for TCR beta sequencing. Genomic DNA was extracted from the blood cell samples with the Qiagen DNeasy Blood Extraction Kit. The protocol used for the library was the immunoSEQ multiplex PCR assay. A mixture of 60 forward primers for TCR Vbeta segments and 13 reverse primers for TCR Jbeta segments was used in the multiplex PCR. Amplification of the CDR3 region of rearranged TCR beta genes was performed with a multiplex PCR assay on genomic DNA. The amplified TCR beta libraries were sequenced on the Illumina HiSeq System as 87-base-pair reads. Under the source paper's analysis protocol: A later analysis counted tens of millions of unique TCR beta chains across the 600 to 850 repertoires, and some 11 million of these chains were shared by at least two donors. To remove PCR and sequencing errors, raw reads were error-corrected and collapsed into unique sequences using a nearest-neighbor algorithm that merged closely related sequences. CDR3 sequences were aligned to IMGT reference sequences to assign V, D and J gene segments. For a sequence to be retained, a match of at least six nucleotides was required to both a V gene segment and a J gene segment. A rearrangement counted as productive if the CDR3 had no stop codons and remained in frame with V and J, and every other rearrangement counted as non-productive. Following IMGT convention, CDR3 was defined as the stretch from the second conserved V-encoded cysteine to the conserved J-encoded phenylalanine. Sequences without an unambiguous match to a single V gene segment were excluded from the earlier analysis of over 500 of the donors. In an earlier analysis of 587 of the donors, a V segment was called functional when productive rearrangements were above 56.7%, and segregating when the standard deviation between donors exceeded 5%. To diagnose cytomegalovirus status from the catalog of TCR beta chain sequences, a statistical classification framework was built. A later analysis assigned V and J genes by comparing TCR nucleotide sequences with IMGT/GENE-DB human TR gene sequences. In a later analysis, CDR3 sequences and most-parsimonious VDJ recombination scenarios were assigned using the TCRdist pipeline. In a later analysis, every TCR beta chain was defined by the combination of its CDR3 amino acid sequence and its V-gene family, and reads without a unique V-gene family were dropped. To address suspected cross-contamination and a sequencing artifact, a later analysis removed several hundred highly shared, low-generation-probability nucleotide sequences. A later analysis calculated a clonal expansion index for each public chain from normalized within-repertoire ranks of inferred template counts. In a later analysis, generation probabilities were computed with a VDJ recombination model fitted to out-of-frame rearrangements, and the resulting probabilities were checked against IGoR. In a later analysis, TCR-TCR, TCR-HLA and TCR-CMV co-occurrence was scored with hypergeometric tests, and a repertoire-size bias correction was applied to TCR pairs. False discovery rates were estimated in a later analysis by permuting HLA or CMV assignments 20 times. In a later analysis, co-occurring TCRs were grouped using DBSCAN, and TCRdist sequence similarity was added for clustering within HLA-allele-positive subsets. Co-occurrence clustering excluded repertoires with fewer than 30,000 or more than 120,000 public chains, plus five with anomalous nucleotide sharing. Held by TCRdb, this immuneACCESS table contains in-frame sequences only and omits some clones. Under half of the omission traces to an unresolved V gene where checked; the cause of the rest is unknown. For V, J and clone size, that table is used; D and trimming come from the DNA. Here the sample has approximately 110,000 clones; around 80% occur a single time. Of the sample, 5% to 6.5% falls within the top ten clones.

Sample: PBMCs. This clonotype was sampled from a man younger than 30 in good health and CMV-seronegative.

The CDR3 protein: CASTTTGGTDTQYF. The DNA sequence is given as TGTGCCAGTACCACGACAGGGGGGACAGATACGCAGTATTTT. The chain was built from TRBV19 and TRBJ2-3; TRBD1 matches 9 bases in the middle. Including cysteine and phenylalanine, the CDR3 has 14 amino acids. The read is trimmed to its CDR3 DNA, 42 bases read in frame from base 1. Trimming removed 7 bases from V and 3 bases from J; the gene matches leave 5 bases unexplained. CDR1 is given as LNHDA and CDR2 as SQIVND, both from the germline V gene (reference sequence). Reference TRBV19 and TRBJ2-3 proteins supply the regions before and after the CDR3; the full variable domain is: DGGITQSPKYLFRKEGQNVTLSCEQNLNHDAMYWYRQDPGQGLRLIYYSQIVNDFQKGDIAEGYSVSREKKESFPLTVTSAQKNPTAFYLCASTTTGGTDTQYFGPGTRLTVL.